One sample yielded the 32 T cell receptor beta chains listed below, sequenced in a study of breast tumors, draining lymph nodes, adjacent tissues. TCRdb re-called the multiplex PCR reads with MiXCR, one entry per CDR3 protein. This table holds roughly 130,000 distinct CDR3 sequences, approximately 29% found once. Axillary draining lymph nodes of breast cancer patients supplied the node samples. Sample: axillary lymph node tissue. These receptors were taken from a female donor with breast cancer. Some clones in this sample may be carry-over from other donors' samples.

V is TRBV7-9 and J is TRBJ1-4, with D uncertain. Germline V gene sequence: CDR1 SEHNR, CDR2 FQNEAQ (reference sequence). The CDR3 has 11 amino acids. V gave up 1 base and J gave up 13 bases, with 7 bases separating them. The CDR3 nucleotides read TGTGCCAGCAGCTTAGTAGAAGGACTGTTTTTT. Its translation: CASSLVEGLFF.

This clonotype was observed at least ten times. V gene TRBV5-1 combines with J gene TRBJ2-3, with 8 bases matching TRBD2. V was pared by 4 bases and J by 4 bases, with 11 bases of the junction left unmatched. The CDR3 is made up of 16 amino acids. Looked up from germline, CDR1 is SGHRS and CDR2 is YFSETQ. The CDR3 DNA reads as TGCGCCAGCAGCCTCGGTAGTACTAGCGGACCAGATACGCAGTATTTT. Translation gives CASSLGSTSGPDTQYF.

The table lists this clonotype with a few counts. A junction end diverges from the germline sequence, so it may reflect a read error. The rearrangement uses TRBV6-4 and TRBJ2-3; the D is unclear. The CDR3 is 15 amino acids. Per the germline V gene, CDR1 is MRHNA and CDR2 is SNTAGT. CDR3: CASSHSPSLTDTQYF. DNA of the CDR3: TGTGCCAGCAGTCACTCCCCATCCCTCACAGATACGCAGTATTTT.

This clonotype came up many times. The genes are TRBV10-2 and TRBJ2-1; 9 nucleotides match TRBD2. The CDR3 is 15 residues long. J gave up 6 bases and V 1 base, and 4 bases lay outside the gene matches. Per the germline V gene, CDR1 is WSHSY and CDR2 is SAAADI. The CDR3 region is CASSELRGGGNEQFF. In DNA form, the CDR3 reads TGCGCCAGCAGTGAGTTGCGGGGGGGAGGCAATGAGCAGTTCTTC.

This clonotype was observed many times. The J gene is TRBJ2-7, the V gene TRBV20-1; D gene uncertain. Trimming removed 4 bases from V and 1 base from J, with 17 bases in between. Per germline, CDR1 DFQATT and CDR2 SNEGSKA (reference sequence). CDR3 length: 15 amino acids. Here the CDR3 DNA reads TGCAGTGCTACCTCCAGAACCGGGCTATCCTACGAGCAGTACGTC. Translation gives CSATSRTGLSYEQYV.

As to this clonotype: A much larger clone sits a single nucleotide away, making a read error possible. V gene TRBV3-1 combines with J gene TRBJ2-7; perhaps TRBD1 as D (6 bases). The germline V gene encodes CDR1 LGHDT and CDR2 YNNKEL (reference sequence). Trimming cost V 3 bases and J 7 bases, with 13 bases left between them. The CDR3 runs 13 residues. The chain's CDR3 is CASSQITTGEQYV. The CDR3 region has the DNA TGTGCCAGCAGCCAGATAACCACAGGGGAGCAGTACGTC.

A word on this clonotype: This may be a read error: a much more frequent sequence differs by one nucleotide. The chain has TRBV5-6 and TRBJ1-2; a possible D gene is TRBD1 (5 bases). CDR3 length equals 15 residues. V lost 0 bases, J lost 3 bases, and 12 bases lay in between. Germline V CDR1 and CDR2: SGHDT, YYEEEE. CDR3 sequence: CASSLARAIYYGYTF. The CDR3 region has the DNA TGTGCCAGCAGCTTGGCCAGGGCCATCTACTATGGCTACACCTTC.

The chain links TRBV5-4 to TRBJ2-1; TRBD1 is a possible D gene (5 bases). The CDR3 consists of 15 residues. Trimming took 6 bases from V and 6 from J, leaving 19 bases between them. The germline gives CDR1 SGHNT, CDR2 YYREEE (reference sequence). The CDR3 region is CASTSGRARGNEQFF. The CDR3 DNA sequence: TGTGCCAGCACCTCGGGCAGGGCCAGAGGCAATGAGCAGTTCTTC.

This clonotype was recorded at least ten times. This chain joins TRBV12-3 or TRBV12-4 and TRBJ1-5; a weak D match, TRBD1 (5 bases). The CDR3 runs 14 residues. V lost 5 bases and J lost 5, with 13 bases in between. As DNA, the CDR3 is TGTGCCAGCAGTCCATCCGAGGGGTATCAGCCCCAGCATTTT. Translated, it gives CASSPSEGYQPQHF.

This clonotype was counted ten times or more. The J gene is TRBJ1-2, the V gene TRBV5-1; D unresolved. Trimming took off 0 bases at V and 6 bases at J, with 9 bases between the two ends. Germline V gene sequence: CDR1 SGHRS, CDR2 YFSETQ. The CDR3 is 13 residues long. The DNA for the CDR3 is TGCGCCAGCAGCTTGGTGGCGGGCGATGGCTACACCTTC. Protein: CASSLVAGDGYTF.

This chain links TRBV15 with TRBJ1-4; tentatively, D is TRBD1 (6 bases). In germline, CDR1 is LNHNV, CDR2 YYDKDF (reference sequence). Trimming pared 3 bases from V and 6 bases from J, leaving 14 bases between. This CDR3 region has 15 residues. For the CDR3, the DNA is TGTGCCACCAGCAGTGCACAGGGATGGGATGAAAAACTGTTTTTT. It yields the protein CATSSAQGWDEKLFF. The full variable domain, its missing parts supplied by reference TRBV15 and TRBJ1-4, is DAMVIQNPRYQVTQFGKPVTLSCSQTLNHNVMYWYQQKSSQAPKLLFHYYDKDFNNEADTPDNFQSRRPNTSFCFLDIRSPGLGDTAMYLCATSSAQGWDEKLFFGSGTQLSVL.

The sample holds many counts of this clonotype. The rearrangement links TRBV2 to TRBJ1-6; 7 bases are shared with TRBD1. The CDR3 is 13 residues long. The trim removed 7 bases at V and 7 bases at J, leaving 4 bases unmatched. The germline gives CDR1 SNHLY, CDR2 FYNNEI. CDR3 nucleotides: TGTGCCAGCAAGGGGACAGTGAATTCACCCCTCCACTTT. It encodes CASKGTVNSPLHF.

This clonotype was recorded at least ten times. The rearrangement joins TRBV6-2 or TRBV6-3 to TRBJ1-5, with D possibly matching TRBD1 (6 bases). The CDR3 consists of 15 residues. Germline V CDR1 and CDR2: MNHEY, SVGEGT. Trimming removed 5 bases from V and 4 bases from J, with 15 bases in between. The CDR3 bases are TGTGCCAGCAGTAGGACAGCCAACTATAATCAGCCCCAGCATTTT. It codes for CASSRTANYNQPQHF.

J is TRBJ2-2 and V is TRBV28, with D possibly called TRBD1 or TRBD2 (5 bases each). CDR3 size: 14 residues. The germline CDR1 and CDR2 sequences are MDHEN and SYDVKM. V was pared by 4 bases and J by 4 bases, with 10 bases between. The CDR3 coding sequence is TGTGCCAGCAGTTGGCCGGGGCCCACCGGGGAGCTGTTTTTT. The encoded protein is CASSWPGPTGELFF.

This clonotype was observed many times. J is TRBJ2-5 and V is TRBV19, with D possibly matching TRBD1 (6 bases). The germline gives CDR1 LNHDA, CDR2 SQIVND (reference sequence). The CDR3 loop spans 12 amino acids. Trimming left V 10 bases short and J 2 bases short, with 11 bases between. CDR3 in DNA: TGTGCCACCGGGGACACACAAGAGACCCAGTACTTC. It encodes CATGDTQETQYF.

This chain uses TRBV7-6 with TRBJ2-7, with 7 positions matching TRBD1. Germline CDR1 and CDR2: SGHVS and FNYEAQ. The V and J ends lost 5 bases and 3 bases, in that order; junction bases with no gene match: 10. The CDR3 sequence is 15 residues long. The CDR3 nucleotides read TGTGCCAGCAGCCCCCAGACAGGGATCGACTACGAGCAGTACGTC. It codes for CASSPQTGIDYEQYV.

This clonotype was observed many times. This chain connects TRBV9 to TRBJ1-6, with D unclear. The CDR3 has 15 residues. V lost 0 bases to trimming and J lost 7 bases, with 11 bases between them. Germline V CDR1 and CDR2: SGDLS, YYNGEE. In nucleotides, the CDR3 is TGTGCCAGCAGCGTAGACGGGCTCAGGAATTCACCCCTCCACTTT. Its protein is CASSVDGLRNSPLHF.

This clonotype showed up many times. A read error may produce the germline difference seen at one junction end. The genes are TRBV5-1 and TRBJ1-4; the D gene is possibly TRBD1 (5 bases). The germline V gene has CDR1 SGHRS and CDR2 YFSETQ. The CDR3 length is 13 residues. DNA of the CDR3: TGCGCCAGCAGCTTGATGGGGGATGAAAACCTGTTTTTT. It is translated as CASSLMGDENLFF.

In its sample, this clonotype was seen many times. CDR3 protein: CASSYSVQPQHF. CDR3 coding DNA: TGTGCCAGCAGTTACTCGGTTCAGCCCCAGCATTTT. The chain recombines TRBV6-6 with TRBJ1-5; D ambiguous. Germline values: CDR1 MNHNY, CDR2 SVGAGI (reference sequence). The ends were cut back, 0 bases at V and 6 bases at J, with 3 bases in the middle. CDR3 length: 12 residues.

This clonotype was seen more than once but under ten times. V is TRBV6-2 or TRBV6-3 and J is TRBJ2-2; 9 positions agree with TRBD1. J lost 7 bases, V lost 6 bases, and 9 bases had no gene match. Germline V gene lookup returns CDR1 MNHEY and CDR2 SVGEGT. The CDR3 loop spans 15 amino acids. The CDR3 reads CASRLDGTGNGELFF. CDR3 DNA sequence: TGTGCCAGCAGGCTAGACGGGACAGGGAACGGGGAGCTGTTTTTT.

This clonotype has only one observation. The chain has TRBV6-5 and TRBJ1-1; D unresolved. CDR1 and CDR2 (germline): MNHEY, SVGAGI. The CDR3 has 14 residues. V lost 8 bases and J lost 3, with 16 bases in between. This CDR3 reads CASGSPFRYTEAFF. For the CDR3, the DNA is TGTGCCAGCGGGTCCCCGTTTAGGTACACTGAAGCTTTCTTT.

The rearrangement uses TRBV7-9 and TRBJ2-5; 7 nucleotides align to TRBD1. Germline V gene data show CDR1 as SEHNR and CDR2 as FQNEAQ (reference sequence). Trimming took 5 bases from V and 1 from J; bases not matched to a gene: 4. The CDR3 totals 14 residues. The CDR3 coding sequence is TGTGCCAGCAGCACAGGGACAGTCCAAGAGACCCAGTACTTC. This codes for CASSTGTVQETQYF.

There are many counts of this clonotype. J is TRBJ2-5 and V is TRBV18, with D perhaps TRBD1 (5 bases). Germline V gene lookup returns CDR1 KGHSH and CDR2 LQKENI. The CDR3 is made up of 14 amino acids. V gave up 6 bases and J gave up 4 bases, with 15 bases separating them. This CDR3 is CASSPGQYRETQYF. The CDR3 DNA follows: TGTGCCAGCTCCCCAGGGCAGTATAGAGAGACCCAGTACTTC.

With respect to this clonotype: A much larger clonotype is one base distant, so this may be a read error. The CDR3 coding sequence is TGTGCCAGCAGCTTAGATCGGGCAGCGAACACCGGGGAGCTGTTTTTT. Translation gives CASSLDRAANTGELFF. The rearrangement links TRBV11-2 to TRBJ2-2, with no clear D. The germline V and J ends were trimmed by 0 bases and 0 bases, with 8 bases remaining between them. CDR3 length: 16 residues. Germline lookup yields CDR1 SGHAT and CDR2 FQNNGV.

In this sample, this clonotype turned up many times. This chain connects TRBV20-1 to TRBJ1-3; tentative D call: TRBD1 (5 bases). V shed 0 bases and J shed 1 base, with 7 bases lying between them. This CDR3 has 14 amino acids. Germline CDR1 and CDR2: DFQATT and SNEGSKA (reference sequence). The CDR3 DNA follows: TGCAGTGCTAGAGATCCAGGGTCTGGAAACACCATATATTTT. Encoded protein: CSARDPGSGNTIYF.

The chain couples TRBV6-2 or TRBV6-3 to TRBJ1-2; D perhaps matches TRBD1 (5 bases). Looked up from germline, CDR1 is MNHEY and CDR2 is SVGEGT. Trimming left V 2 bases short and J 8 bases short, with 21 bases between. CDR3 length equals 16 residues. CDR3: CASSYRGQGKLLGYTF. The CDR3 nucleotides read TGTGCCAGCAGTTACCGAGGGCAGGGCAAGCTGCTGGGCTACACCTTC.

This clonotype was detected ten times or more. This chain links TRBV12-5 with TRBJ2-1; maybe TRBD2 (5 bases). Per germline, CDR1 LGHNT and CDR2 FRNRAP. The CDR3 consists of 16 residues. Trimming left V 2 bases short and J 5 bases short, with 16 bases between. DNA for the CDR3: TGTGCTAGTGGTTTGCTTCGGACTGGGATAAACAATGAGCAGTTCTTC. Translated: CASGLLRTGINNEQFF.

This clonotype was picked up one time. A much larger clone is a single base away; this may be a read error. J is TRBJ1-2 and V is TRBV30; 9 nucleotides agree with TRBD1. Looked up from germline, CDR1 is GTSNPN and CDR2 is SVGIG (reference sequence). Trimming cost V 8 bases and J 7 bases; bases outside gene matches: 8. This CDR3 has 12 residues. DNA of the CDR3: TGTGCCCGGACACAGGGGGCGAGTGGCTACACCTTC. Protein: CARTQGASGYTF.

This clonotype was recorded at least ten times. The rearrangement links TRBV5-1 to TRBJ2-1; 13 nucleotides agree with TRBD2. Germline values: CDR1 SGHRS, CDR2 YFSETQ. J gave up 9 bases and V 4 bases, and 4 bases lay outside the gene matches. The CDR3 spans 14 residues. The DNA for the CDR3 is TGCGCCAGCAGCGTCGGACTAGCGGGGGTTGAGCAGTTCTTC. Amino acid sequence: CASSVGLAGVEQFF. Looking up the rest from reference TRBV5-1 and TRBJ2-1 gives the full variable domain: KAGVTQTPRYLIKTRGQQVTLSCSPISGHRSVSWYQQTPGQGLQFLFEYFSETQRNKGNFPGRFSGRQFSNSRSEMNVSTLELGDSALYLCASSVGLAGVEQFFGPGTRLTVL.

This sequence joins TRBV14 and TRBJ2-2; TRBD1 matches at 7 bases. V was clipped by 5 bases and J by 2 bases; unmatched bases: 11. Germline V gene sequence: CDR1 SGHDN, CDR2 FVKESK. CDR3 length: 17 residues. The CDR3 nucleotides are TGTGCCAGCAGCGACCACCACCGACAGGGTAACACCGGGGAGCTGTTTTTT. Translation gives CASSDHHRQGNTGELFF.

This clonotype was seen once. This could be a read error, since a much larger clone is one nucleotide away. V is TRBV7-6 and J is TRBJ1-3; TRBD1 is a possible D gene (6 bases). CDR1 and CDR2 from the germline V gene are SGHVS and FNYEAQ. This CDR3 comprises 17 residues. Trimming stripped 5 bases from V and 11 bases from J, with 28 bases between. CDR3 in amino acids: CASSQNTGWESGSPIYF. The CDR3 nucleotides are TGTGCCAGCAGCCAAAACACAGGGTGGGAGTCTGGAAGCCCCATATATTTT.

This clonotype occurred many times. The genes are TRBV7-3 and TRBJ1-4; perhaps TRBD1 as D (5 bases). Germline V gives CDR1 SGHTA, CDR2 FQGTGA. The CDR3 is 13 residues long. The germline V and J ends were trimmed by 5 bases and 4 bases, with 8 bases remaining between them. As DNA, the CDR3 is TGTGCCAGCAGCCCAGGGAATAATGAAAAACTGTTTTTT. Translated: CASSPGNNEKLFF.